This T cell receptor beta chain is drawn from a study of T cells in localized non-small cell lung cancer. TCRdb keeps only in-frame clones here, not all; method: immunoSEQ multiplex PCR. The sample has 20,000 to 25,000 clones; approximately 84% are singletons. Trimming took off 5 bases at V and 5 bases at J, with 16 bases between the two ends. The CDR3 is 14 amino acids. Germline assignment: CDR1 SGHTA and CDR2 FQGNSA. The sequence was obtained from a man aged 40 to 70 with stage I lung adenocarcinoma. V usage is TRBV7-2 and J usage is TRBJ2-7; D assignment may be TRBD1 or TRBD2 (6 bases each). The sequences come from peripheral blood, collected before any cancer treatment. Written as DNA, the CDR3 is TGTGCCAGCAGCCTCGGGGGCAGCTTCCACGAGCAGTACTTC. It encodes CASSLGGSFHEQYF.